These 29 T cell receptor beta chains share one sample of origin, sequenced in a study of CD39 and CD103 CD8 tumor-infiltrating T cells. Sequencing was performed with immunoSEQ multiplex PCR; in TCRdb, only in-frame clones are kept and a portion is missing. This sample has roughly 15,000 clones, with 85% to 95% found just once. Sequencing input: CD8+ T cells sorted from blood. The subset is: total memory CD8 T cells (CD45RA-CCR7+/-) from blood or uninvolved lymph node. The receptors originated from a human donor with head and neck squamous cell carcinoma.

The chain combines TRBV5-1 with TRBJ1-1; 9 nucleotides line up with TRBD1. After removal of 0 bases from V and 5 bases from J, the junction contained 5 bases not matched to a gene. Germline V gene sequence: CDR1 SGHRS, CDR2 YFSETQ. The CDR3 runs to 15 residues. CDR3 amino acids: CASSLAGTGWTEAFF. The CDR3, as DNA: TGCGCCAGCAGCTTGGCCGGGACAGGGTGGACTGAAGCTTTCTTT. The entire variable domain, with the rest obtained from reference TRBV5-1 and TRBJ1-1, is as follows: KAGVTQTPRYLIKTRGQQVTLSCSPISGHRSVSWYQQTPGQGLQFLFEYFSETQRNKGNFPGRFSGRQFSNSRSEMNVSTLELGDSALYLCASSLAGTGWTEAFFGQGTRLTVV.

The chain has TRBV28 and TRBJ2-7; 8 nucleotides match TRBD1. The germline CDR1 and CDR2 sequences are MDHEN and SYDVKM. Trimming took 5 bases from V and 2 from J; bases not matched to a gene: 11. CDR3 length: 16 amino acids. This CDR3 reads CASSPDRARLTYEQYF. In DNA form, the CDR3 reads TGTGCCAGCAGTCCGGACAGGGCTCGGTTGACCTACGAGCAGTACTTC.

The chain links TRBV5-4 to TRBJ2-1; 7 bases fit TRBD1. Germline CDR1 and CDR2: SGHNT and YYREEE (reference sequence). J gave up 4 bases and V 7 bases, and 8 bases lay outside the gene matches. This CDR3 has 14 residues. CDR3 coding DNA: TGTGCCAGCGCACAGGGACAGCCGTACAATGAGCAGTTCTTC. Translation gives CASAQGQPYNEQFF.

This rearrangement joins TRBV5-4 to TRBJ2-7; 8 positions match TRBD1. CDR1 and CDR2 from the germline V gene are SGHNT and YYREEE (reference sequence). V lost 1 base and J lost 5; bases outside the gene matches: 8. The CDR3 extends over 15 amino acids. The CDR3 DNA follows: TGTGCCAGCAGCTTGTTTCAGGGGGCCTACGACGAGCAGTACTTC. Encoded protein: CASSLFQGAYDEQYF.

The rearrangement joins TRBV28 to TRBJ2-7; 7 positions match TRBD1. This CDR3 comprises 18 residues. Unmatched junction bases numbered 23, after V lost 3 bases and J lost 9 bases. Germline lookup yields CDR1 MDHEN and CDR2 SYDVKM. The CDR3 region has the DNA TGTGCCAGCAGTTTTCTCCGGGACAGCCCTTCTTTCCTAGGAGGGCAGTACTTC. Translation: CASSFLRDSPSFLGGQYF.

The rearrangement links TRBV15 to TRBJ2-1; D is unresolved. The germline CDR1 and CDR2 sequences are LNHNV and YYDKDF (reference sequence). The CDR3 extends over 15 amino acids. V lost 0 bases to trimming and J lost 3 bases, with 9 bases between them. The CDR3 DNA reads TGTGCCACCAGCAGAGATATCCACCACTACAATGAGCAGTTCTTC. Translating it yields CATSRDIHHYNEQFF.

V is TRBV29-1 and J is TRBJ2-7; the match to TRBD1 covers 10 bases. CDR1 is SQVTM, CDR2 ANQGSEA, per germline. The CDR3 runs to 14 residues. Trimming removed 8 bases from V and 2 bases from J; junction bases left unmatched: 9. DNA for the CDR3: TGCAGCATAAAAGGGACAGGGGCCACCTACGAGCAGTACTTC. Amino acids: CSIKGTGATYEQYF.

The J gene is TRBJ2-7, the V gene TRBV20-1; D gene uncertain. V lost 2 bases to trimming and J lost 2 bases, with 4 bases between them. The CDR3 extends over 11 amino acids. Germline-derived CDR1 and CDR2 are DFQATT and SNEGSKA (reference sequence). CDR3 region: CSARIAYEQYF. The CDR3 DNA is TGCAGTGCTAGAATCGCCTACGAGCAGTACTTC.

Written as DNA, the CDR3 is TGTGCCTGGAGTGTAAAAGAGGCGTTTGGGGACACCATATATTTT. This gives the protein CAWSVKEAFGDTIYF. This rearrangement joins TRBV30 to TRBJ1-3; no firm D call. V shed 0 bases and J shed 8 bases, with 17 bases lying between them. This CDR3 comprises 15 residues. CDR1 is GTSNPN, CDR2 SVGIG, per germline (reference sequence).

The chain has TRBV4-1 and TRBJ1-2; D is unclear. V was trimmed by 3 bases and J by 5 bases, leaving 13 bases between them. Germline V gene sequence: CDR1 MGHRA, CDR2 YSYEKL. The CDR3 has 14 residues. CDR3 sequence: CASSQGPQEYGYTF. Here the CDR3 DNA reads TGCGCCAGCAGCCAGGGTCCTCAGGAGTATGGCTACACCTTC.

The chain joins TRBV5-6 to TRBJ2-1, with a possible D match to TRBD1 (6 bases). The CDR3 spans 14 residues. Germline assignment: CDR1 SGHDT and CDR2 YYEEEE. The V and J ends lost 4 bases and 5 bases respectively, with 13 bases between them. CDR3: CASSTGTPDNEQFF. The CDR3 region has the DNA TGTGCCAGCAGCACCGGGACACCAGACAATGAGCAGTTCTTC.

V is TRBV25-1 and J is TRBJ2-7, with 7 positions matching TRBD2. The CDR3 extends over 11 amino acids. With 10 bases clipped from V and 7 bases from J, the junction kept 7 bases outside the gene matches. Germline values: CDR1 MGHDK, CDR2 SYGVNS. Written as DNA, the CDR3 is TGTGCCACCAACACCGGGGGGGAGCAGTACTTC. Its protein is CATNTGGEQYF.

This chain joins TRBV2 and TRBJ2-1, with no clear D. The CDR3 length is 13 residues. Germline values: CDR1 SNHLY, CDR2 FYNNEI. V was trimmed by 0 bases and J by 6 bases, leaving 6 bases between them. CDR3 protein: CASSEAHGNEQFF. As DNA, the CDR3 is TGTGCCAGCAGTGAAGCTCACGGCAATGAGCAGTTCTTC.

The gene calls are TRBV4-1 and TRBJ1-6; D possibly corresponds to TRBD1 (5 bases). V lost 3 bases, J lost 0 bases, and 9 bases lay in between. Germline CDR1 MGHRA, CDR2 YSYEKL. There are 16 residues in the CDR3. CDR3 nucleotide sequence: TGCGCCAGCAGCCATCCAGGGAGCTCCTATAATTCACCCCTCCACTTT. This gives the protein CASSHPGSSYNSPLHF.

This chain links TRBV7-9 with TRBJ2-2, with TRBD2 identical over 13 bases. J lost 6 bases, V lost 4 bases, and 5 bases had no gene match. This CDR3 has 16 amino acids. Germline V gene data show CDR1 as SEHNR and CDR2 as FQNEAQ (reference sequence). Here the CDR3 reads CASSSGTSGAPGELFF. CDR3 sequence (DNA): TGTGCCAGCAGCTCAGGGACTAGCGGGGCCCCCGGGGAGCTGTTTTTT.

This CDR3 reads CAISAQGSLAGELFF. CDR3 coding DNA: TGTGCCATCAGTGCACAGGGCTCGCTGGCCGGGGAGCTGTTTTTT. The V call is TRBV10-3, the J call TRBJ2-2, with D possibly TRBD1 on 6 matching bases. Per germline, CDR1 ENHRY and CDR2 SYGVKD. V lost 4 bases, J lost 6 bases, and 15 bases lay in between. The CDR3 is 15 amino acids.

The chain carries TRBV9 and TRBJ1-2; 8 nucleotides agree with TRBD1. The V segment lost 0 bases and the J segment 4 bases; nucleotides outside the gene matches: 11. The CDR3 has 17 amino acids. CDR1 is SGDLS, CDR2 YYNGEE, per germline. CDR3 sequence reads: CASSVGDRTTFGYGYTF. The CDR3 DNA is TGTGCCAGCAGCGTAGGGGACAGGACGACCTTTGGCTATGGCTACACCTTC.

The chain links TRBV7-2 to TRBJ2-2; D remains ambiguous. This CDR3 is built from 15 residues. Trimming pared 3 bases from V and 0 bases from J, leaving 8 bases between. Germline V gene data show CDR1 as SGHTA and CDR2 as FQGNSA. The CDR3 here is CASSLGFANTGELFF. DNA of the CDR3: TGTGCCAGCAGCTTGGGATTCGCGAACACCGGGGAGCTGTTTTTT.

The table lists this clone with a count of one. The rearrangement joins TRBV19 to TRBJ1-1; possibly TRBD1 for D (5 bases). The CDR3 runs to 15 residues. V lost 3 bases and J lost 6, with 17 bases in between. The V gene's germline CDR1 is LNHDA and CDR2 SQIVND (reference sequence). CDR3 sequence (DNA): TGTGCCAGTAGTATGGGTCAGGGTGGATTTGCTGAAGCTTTCTTT. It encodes CASSMGQGGFAEAFF.

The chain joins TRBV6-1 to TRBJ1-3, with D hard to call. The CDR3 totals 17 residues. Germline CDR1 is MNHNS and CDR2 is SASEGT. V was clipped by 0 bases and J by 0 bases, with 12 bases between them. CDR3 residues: CASSEALLMFSGNTIYF. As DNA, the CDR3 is TGTGCCAGCAGTGAAGCGCTTCTTATGTTCTCTGGAAACACCATATATTTT.

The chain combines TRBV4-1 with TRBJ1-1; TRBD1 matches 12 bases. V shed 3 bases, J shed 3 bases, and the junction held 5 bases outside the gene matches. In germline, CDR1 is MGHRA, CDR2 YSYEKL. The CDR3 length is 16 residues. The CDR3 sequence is CASSQGTGGKDTEAFF. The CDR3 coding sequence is TGCGCCAGCAGCCAGGGGACAGGGGGCAAGGACACTGAAGCTTTCTTT.

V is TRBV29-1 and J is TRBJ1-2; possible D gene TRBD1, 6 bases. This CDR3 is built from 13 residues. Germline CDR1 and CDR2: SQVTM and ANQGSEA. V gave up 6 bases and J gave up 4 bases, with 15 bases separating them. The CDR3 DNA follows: TGCAGCGTCGACCGGGGGGGGCGCTATGGCTACACCTTC. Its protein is CSVDRGGRYGYTF. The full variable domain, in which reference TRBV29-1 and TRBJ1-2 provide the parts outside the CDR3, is SAVISQKPSRDICQRGTSLTIQCQVDSQVTMMFWYRQQPGQSLTLIATANQGSEATYESGFVIDKFPISRPNLTFSTLTVSNMSPEDSSIYLCSVDRGGRYGYTFGSGTRLTVV.

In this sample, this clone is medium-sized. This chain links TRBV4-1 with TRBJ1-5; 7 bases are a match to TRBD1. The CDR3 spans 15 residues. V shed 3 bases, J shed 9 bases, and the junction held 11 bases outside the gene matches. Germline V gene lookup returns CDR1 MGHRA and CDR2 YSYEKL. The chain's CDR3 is CASSHGHRGLTPQHF. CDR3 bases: TGCGCCAGCAGCCATGGTCACAGGGGTTTAACGCCCCAGCATTTT.

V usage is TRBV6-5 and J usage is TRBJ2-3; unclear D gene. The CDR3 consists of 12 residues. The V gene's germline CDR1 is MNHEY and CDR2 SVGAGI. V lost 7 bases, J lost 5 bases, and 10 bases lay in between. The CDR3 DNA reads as TGTGCCAGCACCCATCCCGGAGATACGCAGTATTTT. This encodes CASTHPGDTQYF.

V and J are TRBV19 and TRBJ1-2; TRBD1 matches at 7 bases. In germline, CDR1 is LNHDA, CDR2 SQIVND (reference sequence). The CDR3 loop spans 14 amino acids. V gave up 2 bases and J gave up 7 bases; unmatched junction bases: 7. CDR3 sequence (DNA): TGTGCCAGTAGTATACCCTGGGACAGTTTTGGCTACACCTTC. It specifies CASSIPWDSFGYTF.

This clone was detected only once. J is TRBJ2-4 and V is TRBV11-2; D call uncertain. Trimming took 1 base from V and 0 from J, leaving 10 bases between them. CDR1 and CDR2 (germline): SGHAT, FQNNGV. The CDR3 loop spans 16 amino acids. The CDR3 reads CASSLVATLAKNIQYF. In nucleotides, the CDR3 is TGTGCCAGCAGCTTAGTGGCCACTCTAGCCAAAAACATTCAGTACTTC.

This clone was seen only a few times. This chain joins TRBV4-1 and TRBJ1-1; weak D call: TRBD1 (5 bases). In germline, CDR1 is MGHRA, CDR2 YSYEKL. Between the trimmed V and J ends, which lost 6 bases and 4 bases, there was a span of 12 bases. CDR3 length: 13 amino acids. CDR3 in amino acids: CASRQKGSTEAFF. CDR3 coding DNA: TGCGCCAGCAGGCAAAAGGGGAGCACTGAAGCTTTCTTT.

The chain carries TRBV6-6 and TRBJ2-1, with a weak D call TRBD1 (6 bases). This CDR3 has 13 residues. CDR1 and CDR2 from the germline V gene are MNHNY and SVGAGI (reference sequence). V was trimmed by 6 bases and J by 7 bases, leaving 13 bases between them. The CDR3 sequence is CASSPDRYNEQFF. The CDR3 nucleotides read TGTGCCAGCAGCCCAGACAGGTATAATGAGCAGTTCTTC.

CDR3: CASFSAGYGYTF. The DNA of the CDR3 is TGTGCCAGCTTCAGCGCCGGGTATGGCTACACCTTC. The V gene is TRBV18, the J gene TRBJ1-2; D call uncertain. CDR1 and CDR2 (germline): KGHSH, LQKENI. The CDR3 spans 12 residues. Trimming stripped 7 bases from V and 5 bases from J, with 11 bases between.